Listed below are T cell receptor beta chains from one sample, sequenced in a study of Graves' ophthalmopathy and Graves' hyperthyroidism. TCRdb ran MiXCR on the multiplex PCR reads and lists one entry per CDR3 protein. The sample lists a few hundred thousand distinct CDR3 sequences, about 15% occurring once. The sequenced sample consisted of peripheral blood. The source is an adult woman with stable Graves' hyperthyroidism. Both conserved end residues are part of each CDR3. Fields, in order: clone size, J gene, V gene, D gene, CDR3 DNA, CDR3 protein. A D gene is named only where the DNA matches it firmly. Rows give clone size only sometimes, using once, few, many, or a class for an expanded clone.

many | TRBJ2-2 | TRBV25-1 | TRBD1 | TGTGCCAGCAGTGGGGACACTTTCGGGACAGGGACCACCGGGGAGCTGTTTTTT | CASSGDTFGTGTTGELFF
many | TRBJ2-5 | TRBV7-9 | - | TGTGCCAGCGCCCTTACGGAGGACCGACAAGAGACCCAGTACTTC | CASALTEDRQETQYF
many | TRBJ2-2 | TRBV12-5 | - | TGTGCTAGTGGACCCGGACAGATTAGCGGGAACACCGGGGAGCTGTTTTTT | CASGPGQISGNTGELFF
many | TRBJ2-7 | TRBV6-1 | TRBD2 | TGTGCCAGCAGGGATTGGGGAGGGGACTCCTACGAGCAGTACTTC | CASRDWGGDSYEQYF
many | TRBJ1-2 | TRBV7-2 | TRBD1 | TGTGCCAGCAGCGGACAGGACTATGGCTACACCTTC | CASSGQDYGYTF
few | TRBJ2-2 | TRBV18 | TRBD1 | TGTGCCAGCTCACCGAGGGGGCACGGGGAGCTGTTTTTT | CASSPRGHGELFF
many | TRBJ1-1 | TRBV12-3/TRBV12-4 | - | TGTGCCAGCAGTCCGAGGGGGGGCACTGAAGCTTTCTTT | CASSPRGGTEAFF
few | TRBJ2-1 | TRBV12-3/TRBV12-4 | - | TGTGCCAGCAGTTTGAGTGACGGTTATGAGCAGTTCTTC | CASSLSDGYEQFF
many | TRBJ1-2 | TRBV6-2/TRBV6-3 | - | TGTGCCAGCAGCTACATAGCCGGGAACTATGGCTACACCTTC | CASSYIAGNYGYTF
many | TRBJ2-7 | TRBV20-1 | - | TGCAGTGCTAGGGGCCCGTACGAGCAGTACTTC | CSARGPYEQYF
- | TRBJ2-7 | TRBV6-1 | - | TGTGCCAGCAGATGGAGCGGGTCCCTTTTCTCCTACGAGCAGTACTTC | CASRWSGSLFSYEQYF
- | TRBJ2-2 | TRBV9 | - | TGTGCCAGCAGCCCTCCTGGGGTGTACACCGGGGAGCTGTTTTTT | CASSPPGVYTGELFF
many | TRBJ1-2 | TRBV7-9 | - | TGTGCCAGCAGCTTAGAGGTGGTTCCCTACTATGGCTACACCTTC | CASSLEVVPYYGYTF
many | TRBJ2-5 | TRBV6-2/TRBV6-3 | - | TGTGCCAGCAGACCTTCGGGGCTGGAGACCCAGTACTTC | CASRPSGLETQYF
few | TRBJ2-2 | TRBV9 | TRBD2 | TGTGCCAGCAGTCCCGAGCGGGGGCGCACCGGGGAGCTGTTTTTT | CASSPERGRTGELFF
many | TRBJ2-7 | TRBV6-1 | - | TGTGCCAGCAGCGGACGGATGAATTCCTACGAGCAGTACTTC | CASSGRMNSYEQYF
- | TRBJ1-2 | TRBV6-1 | TRBD1 | TGTGCCAGCAGTCGAAAGGGACAGGGTTATGGCTACACCTTC | CASSRKGQGYGYTF
many | TRBJ2-3 | TRBV25-1 | TRBD1 | TGTGCCAGCAGCGAAGACAGGGGCGGTACGCAGTATTTT | CASSEDRGGTQYF
- | TRBJ1-1 | TRBV27 | TRBD1 | TGTGCCAGCAGTAGAGGGACAGGGCAGAACACTGAAGCTTTCTTT | CASSRGTGQNTEAFF
once | TRBJ2-7 | TRBV24-1 | - | TGTGCCACCAGTGATTCACGACAGGAGAGATCCTACGAGCAGTACTTC | CATSDSRQERSYEQYF
many | TRBJ2-5 | TRBV20-1 | TRBD2 | TGCAGTGCTAGACCCCACACTAGCGGGAGAGAGACCCAGTACTTC | CSARPHTSGRETQYF